This is a list of T cell receptor beta chains from one sample in a study of blood T cell repertoires in COVID-19. The repertoire was sequenced with immunoSEQ multiplex PCR; TCRdb's copy has only in-frame clones and lacks some. The sample carries roughly 76,000 clones, about 84% recorded once. The sequencing sample was made of peripheral blood. The origin of the receptors is a human donor in a cohort sampled during active COVID-19. Each CDR3 is given with its conserved first and last residue. Clone size, where shown, is once, few, many, or a class for clones that have expanded.

CASSSRPTGLETQYF	TRBJ2-5	TRBV5-5	NA
CASSLPGEGSYEQYF	TRBJ2-7	TRBV5-1	NA
CASSGQGTQKTQYF	TRBJ2-5	TRBV6-2/TRBV6-3	NA
CASSILAGGSYEQYF	TRBJ2-7	TRBV19	NA
CSVSPQKGRGKDEAFF	TRBJ1-1	TRBV29-1	NA
CSVEGPGGEQYF	TRBJ2-7	TRBV29-1	NA
CASSRGGVLYGYTF	TRBJ1-2	TRBV13	few
CASSQESWREGEYEQYF	TRBJ2-7	TRBV3-1/TRBV3-2	NA
CASSPFRADTQYF	TRBJ2-3	TRBV7-7	NA
CASSQEGGRAVKTQYF	TRBJ2-5	TRBV4-2	NA
CASSLGLGETQYF	TRBJ2-5	TRBV7-9	NA
CAISEIEGVQGSPGELFF	TRBJ2-2	TRBV10-3	NA
CASSIGGGANTEAFF	TRBJ1-1	TRBV19	NA
CASSLIPRDRETGNSPLHF	TRBJ1-6	TRBV5-6	NA
CASSILGRPDEKLFF	TRBJ1-4	TRBV5-1	NA
CASSLGGTGGSYEQYF	TRBJ2-7	TRBV5-1	once
CASSQKMGTSPYEQYF	TRBJ2-7	TRBV14	NA
CASSPRTDTQYF	TRBJ2-3	TRBV3-1/TRBV3-2	few
CASSASGLQETQYF	TRBJ2-5	TRBV19	NA
CASSEAGRDGYTF	TRBJ1-2	TRBV2	NA
CASSLTGGTSYEQYF	TRBJ2-7	TRBV5-1	NA
CATRQGIAGANVLTF	TRBJ2-6	TRBV19	NA
CASSVSTSGRGDEQFF	TRBJ2-1	TRBV9	NA
CASKSSIQETQYF	TRBJ2-5	TRBV6-6	NA
CAWRVGQNTEAFF	TRBJ1-1	TRBV30	NA
CASSTRQGGEKLFF	TRBJ1-4	TRBV27	NA
CASSRTSYEQFF	TRBJ2-1	TRBV12-3/TRBV12-4	NA
CASSLASSGTGELFF	TRBJ2-2	TRBV5-1	NA
CASSIRLNTEAFF	TRBJ1-1	TRBV19	NA
CASSQDWTGTSPLGNTIYF	TRBJ1-3	TRBV4-1	NA
CASSQGSTGGNTEAFF	TRBJ1-1	TRBV4-3	NA
CASSSGQGVEETQYF	TRBJ2-5	TRBV19	NA
CASSKGAPGAGEEGEQFF	TRBJ2-1	TRBV21-1	NA
CASSQAVNRVNTEAFF	TRBJ1-1	TRBV4-3	NA
CAWSVLAGGSGELFF	TRBJ2-2	TRBV30	NA
CASSLSRSSYEQYF	TRBJ2-7	TRBV28	NA
CASSLATGSSYNEQFF	TRBJ2-1	TRBV5-4	NA
CASSPEGAISDTQYF	TRBJ2-3	TRBV4-2	NA
CASSFRWGGTTEAFF	TRBJ1-1	TRBV5-1	NA
CASSRTSGSIYEQYF	TRBJ2-7	TRBV4-1	NA
CASSLTSGTTDTQYF	TRBJ2-3	TRBV5-1	NA
CASSMYVGKSSTDTQYF	TRBJ2-3	TRBV19	NA
CASSLRDRGLDDTQYF	TRBJ2-3	TRBV4-1	NA
CASSLGGGWYEQYF	TRBJ2-7	TRBV11-2	NA
CSASKEGGEQYF	TRBJ2-7	TRBV20-1	NA
CASSITTGGKEKLFF	TRBJ1-4	TRBV7-9	NA